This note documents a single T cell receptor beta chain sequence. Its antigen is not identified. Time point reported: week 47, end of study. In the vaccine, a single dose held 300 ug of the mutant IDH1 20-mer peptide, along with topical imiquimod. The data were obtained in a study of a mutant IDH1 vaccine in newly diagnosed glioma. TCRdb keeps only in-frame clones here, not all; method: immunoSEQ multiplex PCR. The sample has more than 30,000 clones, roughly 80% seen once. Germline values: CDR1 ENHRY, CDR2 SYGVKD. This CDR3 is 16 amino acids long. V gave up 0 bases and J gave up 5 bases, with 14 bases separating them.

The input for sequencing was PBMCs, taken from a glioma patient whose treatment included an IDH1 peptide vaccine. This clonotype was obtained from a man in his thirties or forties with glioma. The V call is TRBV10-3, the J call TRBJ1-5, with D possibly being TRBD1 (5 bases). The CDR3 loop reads CAISESHGPGDQPQHF. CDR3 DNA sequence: TGTGCCATCAGTGAGTCGCACGGGCCGGGGGATCAGCCCCAGCATTTT.